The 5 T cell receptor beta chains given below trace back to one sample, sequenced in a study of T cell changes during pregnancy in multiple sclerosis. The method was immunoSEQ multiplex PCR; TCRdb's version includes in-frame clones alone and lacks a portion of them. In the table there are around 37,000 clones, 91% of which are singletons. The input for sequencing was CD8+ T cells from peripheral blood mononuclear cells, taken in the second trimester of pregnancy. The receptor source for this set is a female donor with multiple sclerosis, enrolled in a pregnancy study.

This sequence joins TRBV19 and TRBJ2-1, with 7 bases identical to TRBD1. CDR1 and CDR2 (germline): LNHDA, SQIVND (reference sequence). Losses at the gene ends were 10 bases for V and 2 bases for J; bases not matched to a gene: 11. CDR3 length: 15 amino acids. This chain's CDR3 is CATSTGLGPYNEQFF. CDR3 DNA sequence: TGTGCCACCTCGACAGGGCTCGGACCCTACAATGAGCAGTTCTTC.

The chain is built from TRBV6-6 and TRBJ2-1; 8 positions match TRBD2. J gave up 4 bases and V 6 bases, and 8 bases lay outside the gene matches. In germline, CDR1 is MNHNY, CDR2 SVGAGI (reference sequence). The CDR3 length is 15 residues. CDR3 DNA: TGTGCCAGCAGCCCGGGAGGGCAGGGGTACAATGAGCAGTTCTTC. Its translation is CASSPGGQGYNEQFF.

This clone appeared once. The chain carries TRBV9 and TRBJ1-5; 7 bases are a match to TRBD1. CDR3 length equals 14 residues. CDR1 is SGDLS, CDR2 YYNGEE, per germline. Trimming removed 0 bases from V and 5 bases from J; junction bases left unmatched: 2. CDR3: CASSVGGTDQPQHF. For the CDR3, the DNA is TGTGCCAGCAGCGTAGGAGGGACAGATCAGCCCCAGCATTTT.

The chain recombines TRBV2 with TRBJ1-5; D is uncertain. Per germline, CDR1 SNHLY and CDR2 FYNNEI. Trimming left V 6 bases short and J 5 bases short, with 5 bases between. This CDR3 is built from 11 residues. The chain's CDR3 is CASRGDQPQHF. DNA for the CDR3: TGTGCCAGCAGGGGAGATCAGCCCCAGCATTTT.

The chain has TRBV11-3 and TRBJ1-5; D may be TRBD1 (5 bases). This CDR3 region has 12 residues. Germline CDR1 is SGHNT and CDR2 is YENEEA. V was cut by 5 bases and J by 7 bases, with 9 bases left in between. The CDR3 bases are TGTGCCAGCAGCCTGTCAGGGCAGCCCCAGCATTTT. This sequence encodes CASSLSGQPQHF.